This T cell receptor beta chain was sequenced during a study of T cell responses to AZD1222 COVID-19 vaccine. Study observations and caveats: Reportedly, nearly half the spike-specific TCRs target unmutated variant regions. At study baseline, merely six AZD1222 recipients were seropositive. Females made up more of the donors, who were largely white British, and clonal diversity may have come out too low.

With regard to this clone: Its antigen is unknown.

TCRdb keeps only in-frame clones here, not all; method: immunoSEQ multiplex PCR. This table holds about 120,000 clones, 75% to 90% found once. Trimming stripped 6 bases from V and 5 bases from J, with 7 bases between. The germline gives CDR1 SGHAT, CDR2 FQNNGV. This CDR3 contains 11 residues. The source is an adult who received the AZD1222 COVID-19 vaccine. The gene calls are TRBV11-2 and TRBJ2-5; the D gene is possibly TRBD2 (5 bases). Specimen: peripheral blood, collected 28 days after the second AZD1222 dose. The DNA of the CDR3 is TGTGCCAGCAGTCCGGGGGAGACCCAGTACTTC. Protein sequence: CASSPGETQYF.